This TCR beta chain stems from a study of regulatory T cells in long-lasting Graves disease. Through Arm-PCR of CDR3 regions and iRepertoire HTBI primers, TCR beta libraries were built. Via MiXCR, TCRdb re-called the multiplex PCR reads, giving one row per CDR3 protein. The profile shows 400,000 to 450,000 distinct CDR3 sequences, 23% of them singletons. In its sample, this clonotype was seen many times. Its antigen is still unknown. Study-wide results and limits: With persistent disease, TRBV28, TRBJ1-2 and TRBJ2-5 were the favored segments.

This sample's time point: persistent/refractory GD, antithyroid drugs over 5 years with positive TRAb. The TCR library was made from RNA extracted from PBMCs. Germline CDR1 MNHGY, CDR2 SVAAGI. This CDR3 region has 16 residues. Trimming stripped 4 bases from V and 6 bases from J, with 22 bases between. This TCR was recovered from a female donor with Graves disease. The V call is TRBV6-9, the J call TRBJ2-7; D is uncertain. Here the sequenced sample was peripheral blood mononuclear cells (PBMCs), taken when the disease was refractory, from a patient treated with antithyroid drugs. In DNA form, the CDR3 reads TGTGCCAGCAGTTCTCGCAAAAGGACCCTCGGCTCCGAGCAGTACTTC. Protein sequence: CASSSRKRTLGSEQYF.